The 20 T cell receptor beta chains below come from one sample, sequenced in a study of shared clonotypes between healthy human individuals. Naive CD8 cells, CD45RO-negative and positively selected for CCR7, excluded terminally differentiated effector memory CD45RA+ cells. Here immunoSEQ multiplex PCR was the method, and the copy in TCRdb shows in-frame clones only, minus some. The table records about 2.2 million clones, roughly 95% of them present only once. Sequencing input: naive CD8+ T cells from PBMCs. The source is a man between 18 and 29 years old in good health. Some clones in this sample may be carry-over from other donors' samples.

The chain couples TRBV4-3 to TRBJ1-4; 7 bases match TRBD1. The CDR3 is 19 amino acids. Per the germline V gene, CDR1 is LGHNA and CDR2 is YSLEER. With V trimmed by 0 bases and J by 1 base, 11 bases remained unmatched. CDR3 region: CASSQEWRRGGVTNEKLFF. DNA for the CDR3: TGCGCCAGCAGCCAAGAGTGGCGCAGGGGGGGTGTAACTAATGAAAAACTGTTTTTT.

The J gene is TRBJ2-7, the V gene TRBV13; a possible D gene is TRBD1 (5 bases). This CDR3 is 14 amino acids long. V gave up 2 bases and J gave up 4 bases, with 12 bases separating them. The V gene's germline CDR1 is PRHDT and CDR2 FYEKMQ (reference sequence). CDR3 amino acids: CASSLRAGSYEQYF. The CDR3 bases are TGTGCCAGCAGCTTAAGGGCAGGGTCTTACGAGCAGTACTTC.

This chain joins TRBV28 and TRBJ1-3; D gene ambiguous. CDR1 and CDR2 (germline): MDHEN, SYDVKM. The CDR3 consists of 13 residues. With 7 bases removed from V and 0 bases from J, the gap between germline ends came to 7 bases. As DNA, the CDR3 is TGTGCCAGCAAGGCGGGCTCTGGAAACACCATATATTTT. Translated, it gives CASKAGSGNTIYF.

J is TRBJ1-2 and V is TRBV5-4, with D perhaps matching TRBD1 (5 bases). CDR1 is SGHNT and CDR2 is YYREEE in the germline V gene (reference sequence). The V and J ends lost 2 bases and 8 bases respectively, with 13 bases between them. The CDR3 extends over 13 amino acids. The CDR3 spells CASSLGAPGGYTF. In nucleotides, the CDR3 is TGTGCCAGCAGCTTAGGGGCCCCTGGGGGCTACACCTTC.

Remarks on this clone: Other DNA sequences in the same sample also yield this CDR3. The J gene is TRBJ2-5, the V gene TRBV2; possible D gene TRBD1, 6 bases. Trimming took 4 bases from V and 5 from J, leaving 14 bases between them. The CDR3 length is 14 residues. Germline loops: CDR1 SNHLY, CDR2 FYNNEI. DNA for the CDR3: TGTGCCAGCAGTGTTGGGGGCCGCGGGGAGACCCAGTACTTC. This translates into CASSVGGRGETQYF.

As for this clone: Different DNA sequences within this sample yield the same CDR3. The rearrangement uses TRBV27 and TRBJ2-7, with 9 bases that match TRBD2. V lost 5 bases, J lost 3 bases, and 5 bases stayed unmatched. This CDR3 contains 14 residues. In germline, CDR1 is MNHEY, CDR2 SMNVEV (reference sequence). The CDR3 bases are TGTGCCAGCAGTAGTGGACTAGCGTACTACGAGCAGTACTTC. It is translated as CASSSGLAYYEQYF.

The chain uses TRBV7-2 and TRBJ2-7; D may be TRBD2 (6 bases). CDR1 is SGHTA, CDR2 FQGNSA, per germline. This CDR3 spans 15 amino acids. V lost 0 bases to trimming and J lost 4 bases, with 13 bases between them. CDR3 amino acids: CASSLALGRGYEQYF. CDR3 nucleotide sequence: TGTGCCAGCAGCTTAGCGCTCGGGCGGGGATACGAGCAGTACTTC.

The genes are TRBV6-5 and TRBJ2-1; the D gene is possibly TRBD1 (5 bases). The CDR3 runs 14 residues. V shed 2 bases and J shed 8 bases, with 13 bases lying between them. CDR1 is MNHEY and CDR2 is SVGAGI in the germline V gene. This chain's CDR3 is CASSYQGPWDEQFF. The CDR3 nucleotides are TGTGCCAGCAGTTACCAGGGCCCCTGGGATGAGCAGTTCTTC.

This clone was seen just once. V gene TRBV19 combines with J gene TRBJ2-3; TRBD2 aligns across 12 bases. The germline CDR1 and CDR2 sequences are LNHDA and SQIVND (reference sequence). The V and J ends lost 4 bases and 6 bases, in that order; junction bases with no gene match: 5. The CDR3 totals 15 residues. The CDR3 region is CASSRGTSGSDTQYF. CDR3 in DNA: TGTGCCAGTAGTAGGGGGACTAGCGGGTCTGATACGCAGTATTTT.

The chain combines TRBV5-1 with TRBJ1-1, with a possible D match to TRBD1 (5 bases). The germline CDR1 and CDR2 sequences are SGHRS and YFSETQ. V dropped 4 bases and J dropped 7 bases, with 11 bases sitting between them. The CDR3 contains 12 residues. This chain's CDR3 is CASSHDSFEAFF. CDR3 DNA sequence: TGCGCCAGCAGCCACGACAGTTTTGAAGCTTTCTTT.

This chain joins TRBV7-9 and TRBJ2-7; 8 nucleotides line up with TRBD2. The CDR3 has 14 residues. CDR1 SEHNR and CDR2 FQNEAQ come from the germline V gene (reference sequence). Trimming removed 6 bases from V and 3 bases from J; junction bases left unmatched: 7. The DNA for the CDR3 is TGTGCCAGCAGACCCGGGACTAGAGGCTACGAGCAGTACTTC. Residues: CASRPGTRGYEQYF.

V is TRBV19 and J is TRBJ2-5; D gene uncertain. Deletions cut 9 bases from V and 4 bases from J, with 15 bases between. Germline CDR1 is LNHDA and CDR2 is SQIVND (reference sequence). The CDR3 has 13 residues. The CDR3 reads CASRPSRVETQYF. In DNA, the CDR3 is TGTGCCAGCAGACCCTCTCGCGTAGAGACCCAGTACTTC.

V usage is TRBV4-1 and J usage is TRBJ2-7, with TRBD1 matching over 8 bases. This CDR3 is built from 15 residues. Trimming cost V 4 bases and J 2 bases; bases outside gene matches: 7. Germline V lookup: CDR1 MGHRA, CDR2 YSYEKL. As DNA, the CDR3 is TGCGCCAGCAGCCGAGACAGGGGCACGACCTACGAGCAGTACTTC. This sequence encodes CASSRDRGTTYEQYF.

The chain uses TRBV6-6 and TRBJ2-7, with 7 bases aligning to TRBD1. Germline V gene data show CDR1 as MNHNY and CDR2 as SVGAGI (reference sequence). Trimming at V came to 0 bases and at J to 5 bases, leaving 10 bases not matched to a gene. The CDR3 has 16 residues. The CDR3 DNA reads TGTGCCAGCAGTTACTCGGGAACAGGGGTTTTGAACGAGCAGTACTTC. Its translation: CASSYSGTGVLNEQYF.

This chain links TRBV4-1 with TRBJ1-5; 7 bases align to TRBD1. The CDR3 loop spans 15 amino acids. Losses at the gene ends were 0 bases for V and 8 bases for J; bases not matched to a gene: 7. Germline CDR1 MGHRA, CDR2 YSYEKL. CDR3 in amino acids: CASSQDWARGKPQHF. As DNA, the CDR3 is TGCGCCAGCAGCCAAGATTGGGCCAGGGGGAAGCCCCAGCATTTT.

This sequence joins TRBV7-9 and TRBJ2-2; perhaps TRBD2 as D (5 bases). CDR3 length: 17 residues. Germline CDR1 is SEHNR and CDR2 is FQNEAQ (reference sequence). V gave up 5 bases and J gave up 2 bases, with 18 bases separating them. The DNA of the CDR3 is TGTGCCAGCAGCGATCAACGGCGGGTAGGAAACACCGGGGAGCTGTTTTTT. Encoded protein: CASSDQRRVGNTGELFF.

The genes are TRBV29-1 and TRBJ2-3; D unresolved. V lost 6 bases and J lost 3, with 16 bases in between. Germline V gives CDR1 SQVTM, CDR2 ANQGSEA. The CDR3 runs 14 residues. CDR3 in DNA: TGCAGCGTCCCGGCAGCTATACGGACAGATACGCAGTATTTT. Amino acid sequence: CSVPAAIRTDTQYF.

The V and J genes are TRBV13 and TRBJ1-5; perhaps TRBD1 as D (6 bases). V dropped 11 bases and J dropped 0 bases, with 23 bases sitting between them. The CDR3 sequence is 17 residues long. Germline-derived CDR1 and CDR2 are PRHDT and FYEKMQ (reference sequence). The CDR3 loop is CARGVRGASYSNQPQHF. CDR3 sequence (DNA): TGTGCCCGAGGCGTCAGGGGAGCTTCTTATAGCAATCAGCCCCAGCATTTT.

This clone has just one count. The chain carries TRBV7-8 and TRBJ2-7; weak D call: TRBD2 (5 bases). CDR3 size: 12 residues. The V gene's germline CDR1 is SGHVS and CDR2 FQNEAQ. Trimming pared 5 bases from V and 7 bases from J, leaving 12 bases between. In DNA, the CDR3 is TGTGCCAGCAGCAGTCCCCGGGATGAGCAGTACTTC. Its protein product is CASSSPRDEQYF.

This chain uses TRBV5-1 with TRBJ1-2, with 8 bases lining up with TRBD1. CDR1 SGHRS and CDR2 YFSETQ come from the germline V gene. This CDR3 comprises 13 residues. V shed 5 bases and J 6 bases; nucleotides not matched to a gene: 6. The CDR3 DNA is TGCGCCAGCAGAGGGACAGGCGGGCATGGCTACACCTTC. Translation gives CASRGTGGHGYTF.